Presented here are 12 T cell receptor beta chains from one specimen sequenced in a study of blood T cell repertoires in COVID-19. Repertoires were generated with immunoSEQ multiplex PCR, while TCRdb's copy carries only in-frame clones and drops some. This table has roughly 36,000 clones, approximately 85% appearing once. The source material was peripheral blood. The receptors stem from a man aged 55 to 70 with acute or convalescent COVID-19.

The chain recombines TRBV9 with TRBJ2-7; TRBD2 matches 7 bases. The CDR3 runs 15 residues. Germline CDR1 and CDR2: SGDLS and YYNGEE. Trimming cost V 1 base and J 2 bases; bases outside gene matches: 6. The chain's CDR3 is CASSVSSGETYEQYF. The CDR3 nucleotides are TGTGCCAGCAGCGTATCAAGCGGGGAAACCTACGAGCAGTACTTC.

The V gene is TRBV7-2, the J gene TRBJ1-1; D may be TRBD1 (6 bases). CDR3 length equals 16 residues. Germline V gene data show CDR1 as SGHTA and CDR2 as FQGNSA. Trimming pared 4 bases from V and 0 bases from J, leaving 15 bases between. The CDR3 sequence is CASSYRDIPMNTEAFF. The CDR3 bases are TGTGCCAGCAGCTACCGGGACATACCCATGAACACTGAAGCTTTCTTT.

The genes are TRBV5-6 and TRBJ1-2; the match to TRBD1 covers 9 bases. CDR3 length equals 14 residues. V was pared by 4 bases and J by 7 bases, with 8 bases of the junction left unmatched. Per germline, CDR1 SGHDT and CDR2 YYEEEE. CDR3 coding DNA: TGTGCCAGCAGCCCCCCGGGACAGGGATTTGGCTACACCTTC. Protein: CASSPPGQGFGYTF.

This clone was seen just once. This chain uses TRBV7-8 with TRBJ2-1, with D uncertain. The length of the CDR3 is 18 residues. Germline lookup yields CDR1 SGHVS and CDR2 FQNEAQ. V lost 6 bases to trimming and J lost 9 bases, with 30 bases between them. CDR3 sequence: CASSSTLQPPLDGAEQFF. CDR3 DNA: TGTGCCAGCAGTTCCACCTTACAGCCCCCGTTAGACGGCGCTGAGCAGTTCTTC.

V is TRBV9 and J is TRBJ1-4; 7 bases fit TRBD1. The CDR3 sequence is 16 residues long. J gave up 1 base and V 3 bases, and 6 bases lay outside the gene matches. Germline assignment: CDR1 SGDLS and CDR2 YYNGEE. The DNA for the CDR3 is TGTGCCAGCAGCGGTGACAGGGAAGGAACTAATGAAAAACTGTTTTTT. Its translation is CASSGDREGTNEKLFF.

This rearrangement joins TRBV7-2 to TRBJ1-6; D may be TRBD1 (6 bases). Germline V CDR1 and CDR2: SGHTA, FQGNSA. V was clipped by 0 bases and J by 7 bases, with 10 bases between them. The CDR3 has 15 residues. This CDR3 reads CASSLATGTNSPLHF. In nucleotides, the CDR3 is TGTGCCAGCAGCTTAGCTACAGGGACCAATTCACCCCTCCACTTT.

This rearrangement joins TRBV6-5 to TRBJ1-6, with 7 bases matching TRBD1. With V trimmed by 4 bases and J by 11 bases, 8 bases remained unmatched. This CDR3 contains 14 residues. Germline values: CDR1 MNHEY, CDR2 SVGAGI. CDR3 coding DNA: TGTGCCAGCAGTTCATCACAGGGGTCGACACCCCTCCACTTT. Protein product: CASSSSQGSTPLHF.

V and J are TRBV7-2 and TRBJ1-1; D is unresolved. With 4 bases removed from V and 1 base from J, the gap between germline ends came to 7 bases. The CDR3 spans 13 residues. Germline CDR1 reads SGHTA; CDR2 reads FQGNSA. CDR3 sequence: CASSSHKNTEAFF. The DNA of the CDR3 is TGTGCCAGCAGCTCCCACAAGAACACTGAAGCTTTCTTT.

The V and J genes are TRBV30 and TRBJ2-5; TRBD1 agrees at 8 bases. Germline loops: CDR1 GTSNPN, CDR2 SVGIG (reference sequence). The CDR3 runs to 14 residues. Trimming took 2 bases from V and 2 from J; bases not matched to a gene: 4. CDR3 nucleotides: TGTGCCTGGAGTAGGGACAGGATACAAGAGACCCAGTACTTC. Amino acids: CAWSRDRIQETQYF.

V usage is TRBV19 and J usage is TRBJ2-7; no firm D call. This CDR3 is built from 14 residues. The V gene's germline CDR1 is LNHDA and CDR2 SQIVND (reference sequence). Trimming left V 6 bases short and J 8 bases short, with 20 bases between. The CDR3 is CASRKERTAEKQYF. CDR3 DNA sequence: TGTGCCAGTAGAAAGGAACGCACTGCGGAGAAGCAGTACTTC.

This chain connects TRBV19 to TRBJ2-7, with a possible D match to TRBD1 (6 bases). Trimming took 8 bases from V and 6 from J, leaving 17 bases between them. The germline gives CDR1 LNHDA, CDR2 SQIVND (reference sequence). There are 13 residues in the CDR3. The CDR3 sequence: CASRQAQGIEQYF. The CDR3 coding sequence is TGTGCCAGTCGACAGGCGCAAGGGATCGAGCAGTACTTC.

V and J are TRBV30 and TRBJ1-5; D might be TRBD1 (6 bases). CDR1 is GTSNPN and CDR2 is SVGIG in the germline V gene (reference sequence). The CDR3 is 14 residues long. V was trimmed by 1 base and J by 11 bases, leaving 18 bases between them. The CDR3 DNA reads as TGTGCCTGGAGTGGGGGTGGGGGCAAGGGGTCCCAGCATTTT. Residues: CAWSGGGGKGSQHF.